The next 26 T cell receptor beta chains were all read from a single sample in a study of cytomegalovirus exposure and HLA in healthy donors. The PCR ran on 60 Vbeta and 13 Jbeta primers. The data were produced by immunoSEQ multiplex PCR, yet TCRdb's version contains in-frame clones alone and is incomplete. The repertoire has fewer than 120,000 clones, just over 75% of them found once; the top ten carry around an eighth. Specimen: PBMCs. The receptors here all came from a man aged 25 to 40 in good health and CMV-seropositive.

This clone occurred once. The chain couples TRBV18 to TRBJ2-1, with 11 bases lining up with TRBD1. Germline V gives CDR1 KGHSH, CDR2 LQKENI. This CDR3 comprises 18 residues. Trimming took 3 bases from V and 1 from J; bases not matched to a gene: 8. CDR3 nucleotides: TGTGCCAGCTCACCCTCTTCCGGACAGGGGGCGTCCTACAATGAGCAGTTCTTC. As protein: CASSPSSGQGASYNEQFF.

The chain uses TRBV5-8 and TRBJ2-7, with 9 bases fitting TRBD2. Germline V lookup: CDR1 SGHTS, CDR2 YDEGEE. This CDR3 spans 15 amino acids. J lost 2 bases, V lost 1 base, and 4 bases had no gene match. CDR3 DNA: TGTGCCAGCAGCTTGTTAGCGGGGGAAACCTACGAGCAGTACTTC. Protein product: CASSLLAGETYEQYF.

CDR3 DNA sequence: TGTGCCAGCAGCTTAGCTTCGGGGGACGAGCAGTACTTC. Protein product: CASSLASGDEQYF. This chain links TRBV11-3 with TRBJ2-7, with D possibly matching TRBD2 (6 bases). Trimming stripped 1 base from V and 5 bases from J, with 9 bases between. Germline lookup yields CDR1 SGHNT and CDR2 YENEEA. This CDR3 has 13 residues.

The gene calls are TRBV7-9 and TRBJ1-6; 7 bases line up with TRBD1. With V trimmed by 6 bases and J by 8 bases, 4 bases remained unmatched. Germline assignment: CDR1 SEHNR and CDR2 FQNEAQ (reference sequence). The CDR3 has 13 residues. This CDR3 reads CASSDTGDSPLHF. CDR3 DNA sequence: TGTGCCAGCAGTGATACAGGGGATTCACCCCTCCACTTT.

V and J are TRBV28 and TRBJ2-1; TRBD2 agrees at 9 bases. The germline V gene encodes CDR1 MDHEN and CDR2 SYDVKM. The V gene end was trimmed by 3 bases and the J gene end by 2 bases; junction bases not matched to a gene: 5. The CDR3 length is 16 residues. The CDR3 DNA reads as TGTGCCAGCAGTTTGGCCCGACTAGCGGCCTACAATGAGCAGTTCTTC. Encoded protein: CASSLARLAAYNEQFF.

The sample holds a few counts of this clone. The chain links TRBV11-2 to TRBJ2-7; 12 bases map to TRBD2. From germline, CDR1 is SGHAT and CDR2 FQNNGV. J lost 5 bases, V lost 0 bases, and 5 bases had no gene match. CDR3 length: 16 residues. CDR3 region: CASSLDLAGGPDEQYF. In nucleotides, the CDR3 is TGTGCCAGCAGCTTAGACCTAGCGGGGGGGCCGGACGAGCAGTACTTC.

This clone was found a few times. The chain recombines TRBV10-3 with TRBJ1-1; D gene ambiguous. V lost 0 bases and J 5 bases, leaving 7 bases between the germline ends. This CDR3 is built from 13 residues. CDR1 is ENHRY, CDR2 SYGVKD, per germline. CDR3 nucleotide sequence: TGTGCCATCAGTGAGTCCGGAGAGACTGAAGCTTTCTTT. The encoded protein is CAISESGETEAFF.

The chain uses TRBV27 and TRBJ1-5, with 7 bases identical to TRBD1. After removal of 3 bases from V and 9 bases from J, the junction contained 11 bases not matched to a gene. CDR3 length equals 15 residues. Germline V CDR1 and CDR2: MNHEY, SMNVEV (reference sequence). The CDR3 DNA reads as TGTGCCAGCAGTTTGGTCGGGACAGCCCTTGGGCCCCAGCATTTT. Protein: CASSLVGTALGPQHF.

Written as DNA, the CDR3 is TGCGCCAGCAGCCAAGATTCCCCTAGCGGGGGCCTCCTCAATGAGCAGTTCTTC. This sequence encodes CASSQDSPSGGLLNEQFF. The chain uses TRBV4-3 and TRBJ2-1; 10 bases are shared with TRBD2. The trim removed 0 bases at V and 6 bases at J, leaving 11 bases unmatched. CDR1 is LGHNA and CDR2 is YSLEER in the germline V gene. CDR3 length: 18 residues.

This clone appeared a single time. The chain's CDR3 is CASISVGLGNTEAFF. CDR3 in DNA: TGTGCCAGTATCTCAGTGGGGCTGGGTAACACTGAAGCTTTCTTT. This rearrangement joins TRBV6-5 to TRBJ1-1, with D tentatively TRBD1 (5 bases). This CDR3 has 15 amino acids. Looked up from germline, CDR1 is MNHEY and CDR2 is SVGAGI. Trimming took 9 bases from V and 2 from J, leaving 19 bases between them.

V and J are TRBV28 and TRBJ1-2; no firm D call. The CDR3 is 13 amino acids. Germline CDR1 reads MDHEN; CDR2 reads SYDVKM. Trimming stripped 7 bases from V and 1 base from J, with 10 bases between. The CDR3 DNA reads TGTGCCAGCAAGTACGGACTTAACTATGGCTACACCTTC. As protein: CASKYGLNYGYTF.

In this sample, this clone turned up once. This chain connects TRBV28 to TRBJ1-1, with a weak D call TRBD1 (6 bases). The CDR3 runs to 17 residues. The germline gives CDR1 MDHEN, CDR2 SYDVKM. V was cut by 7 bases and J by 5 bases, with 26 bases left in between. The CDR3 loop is CASTGAGNREGRTEAFF. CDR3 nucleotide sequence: TGTGCCAGCACCGGCGCGGGGAACAGGGAGGGACGAACTGAAGCTTTCTTT.

The CDR3 DNA is TGCAGCGTTGCGGCTCTACAGGGGGGAGGAGAGACCCAGTACTTC. This gives the protein CSVAALQGGGETQYF. The rearrangement joins TRBV29-1 to TRBJ2-5, with 8 bases lining up with TRBD1. Germline lookup yields CDR1 SQVTM and CDR2 ANQGSEA. The CDR3 is 15 amino acids. Trimming at V came to 4 bases and at J to 4 bases, leaving 11 bases not matched to a gene.

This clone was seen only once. The CDR3 region has the DNA TGTGCCAGCAGCCCCGGACAGGGGGCGCTTGTTGAAGCTTTCTTT. It yields the protein CASSPGQGALVEAFF. The J gene is TRBJ1-1, the V gene TRBV7-6; 11 bases map to TRBD1. J lost 7 bases, V lost 5 bases, and 9 bases had no gene match. Germline CDR1 and CDR2: SGHVS and FNYEAQ. The CDR3 is made up of 15 amino acids.

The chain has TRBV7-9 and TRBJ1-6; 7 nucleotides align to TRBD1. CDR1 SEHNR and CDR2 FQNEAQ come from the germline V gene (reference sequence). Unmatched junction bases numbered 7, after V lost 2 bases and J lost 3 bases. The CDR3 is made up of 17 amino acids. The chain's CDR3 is CASSLFGAGGYNSPLHF. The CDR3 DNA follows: TGTGCCAGCAGCTTATTTGGGGCAGGGGGCTATAATTCACCCCTCCACTTT.

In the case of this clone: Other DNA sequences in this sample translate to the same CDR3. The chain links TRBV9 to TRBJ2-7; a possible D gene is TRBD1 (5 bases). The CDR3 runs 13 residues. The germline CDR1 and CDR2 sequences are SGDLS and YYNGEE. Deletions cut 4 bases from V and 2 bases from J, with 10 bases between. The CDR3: CASSPQGAYEQYF. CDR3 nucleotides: TGTGCCAGCAGCCCCCAAGGGGCCTACGAGCAGTACTTC.

CDR3 coding DNA: TGTGCCAGCAGCTTAGAGGGGGGAACGCGTGGCTACACCTTC. Translating gives CASSLEGGTRGYTF. The V gene is TRBV11-2, the J gene TRBJ1-2, with a tentative D call TRBD1 (5 bases). The V gene lost 0 bases and the J gene lost 7 bases, with 12 bases spanning the gap. The CDR3 covers 14 residues. Germline V lookup: CDR1 SGHAT, CDR2 FQNNGV. The entire variable domain, with the rest obtained from reference TRBV11-2 and TRBJ1-2, is as follows: EAGVAQSPRYKIIEKRQSVAFWCNPISGHATLYWYQQILGQGPKLLIQFQNNGVVDDSQLPKDRFSAERLKGVDSTLKIQPAKLEDSAVYLCASSLEGGTRGYTFGSGTRLTVV.

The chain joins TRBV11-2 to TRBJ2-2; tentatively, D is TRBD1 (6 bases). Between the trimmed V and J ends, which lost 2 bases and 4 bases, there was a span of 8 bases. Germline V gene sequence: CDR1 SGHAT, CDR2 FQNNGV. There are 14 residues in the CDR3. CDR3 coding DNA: TGTGCCAGCAGCTTATCACAGGGCACCGGGGAGCTGTTTTTT. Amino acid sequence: CASSLSQGTGELFF.

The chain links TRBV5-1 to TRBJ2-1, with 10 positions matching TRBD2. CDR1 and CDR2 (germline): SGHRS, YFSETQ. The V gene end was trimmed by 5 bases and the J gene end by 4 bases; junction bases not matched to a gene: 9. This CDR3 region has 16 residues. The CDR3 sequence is CASRPILLAGYNEQFF. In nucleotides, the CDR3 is TGCGCCAGCAGGCCTATCCTACTAGCGGGGTACAATGAGCAGTTCTTC.

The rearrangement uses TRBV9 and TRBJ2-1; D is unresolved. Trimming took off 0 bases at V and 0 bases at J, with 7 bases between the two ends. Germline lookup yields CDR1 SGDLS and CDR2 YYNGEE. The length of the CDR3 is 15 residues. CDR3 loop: CASSVAVPSYNEQFF. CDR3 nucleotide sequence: TGTGCCAGCAGCGTAGCGGTTCCCTCCTACAATGAGCAGTTCTTC.

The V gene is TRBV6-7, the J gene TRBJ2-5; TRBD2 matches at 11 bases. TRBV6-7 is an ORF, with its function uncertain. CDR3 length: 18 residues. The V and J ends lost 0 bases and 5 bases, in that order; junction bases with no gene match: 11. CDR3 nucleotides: TGTGCCAGCAGTTACTCTCCTAGCGGGGGGCTCATTAAGGAGACCCAGTACTTC. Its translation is CASSYSPSGGLIKETQYF.

This CDR3 reads CASSLGLAGTWQFF. In nucleotides, the CDR3 is TGTGCCAGCAGCTTGGGACTAGCGGGGACATGGCAGTTCTTC. V and J are TRBV7-2 and TRBJ2-1, with TRBD2 identical over 13 bases. The CDR3 is made up of 14 amino acids. V lost 3 bases to trimming and J lost 12 bases; unmatched junction nucleotides: 5. Germline CDR1 is SGHTA and CDR2 is FQGNSA.

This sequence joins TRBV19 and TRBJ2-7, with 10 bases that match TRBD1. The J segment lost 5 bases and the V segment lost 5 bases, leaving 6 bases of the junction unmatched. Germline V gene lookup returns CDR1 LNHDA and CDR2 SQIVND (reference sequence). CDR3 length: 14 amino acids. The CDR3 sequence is CASSSQGQGNEQYF. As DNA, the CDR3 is TGTGCCAGTAGTTCCCAGGGACAGGGGAACGAGCAGTACTTC.

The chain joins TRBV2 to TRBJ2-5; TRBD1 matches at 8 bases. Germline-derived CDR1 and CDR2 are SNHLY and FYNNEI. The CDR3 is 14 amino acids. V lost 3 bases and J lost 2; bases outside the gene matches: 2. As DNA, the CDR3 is TGTGCCAGCAGTGAGGGGACAGGACAAGAGACCCAGTACTTC. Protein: CASSEGTGQETQYF.

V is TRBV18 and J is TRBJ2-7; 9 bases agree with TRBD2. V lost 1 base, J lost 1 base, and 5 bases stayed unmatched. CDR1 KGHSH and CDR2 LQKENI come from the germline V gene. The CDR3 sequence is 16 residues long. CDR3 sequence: CASSPRNSGGSYEQYF. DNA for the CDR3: TGTGCCAGCTCACCACGGAATAGCGGGGGTTCCTACGAGCAGTACTTC.

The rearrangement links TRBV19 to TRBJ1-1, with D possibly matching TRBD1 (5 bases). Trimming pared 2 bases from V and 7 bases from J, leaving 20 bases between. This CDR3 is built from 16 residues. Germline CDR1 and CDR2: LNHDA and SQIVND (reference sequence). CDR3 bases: TGTGCCAGTAGTATACTATCAAGTGGGACTACCCTTGAAGCTTTCTTT. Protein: CASSILSSGTTLEAFF.